These T cell receptor beta chains were read from a single sample in a study of PD-1 blockade in classical Hodgkin lymphoma. Repertoires were generated with immunoSEQ multiplex PCR, while TCRdb's copy carries only in-frame clones and drops some. The sample comprises about 63,000 clones, around 89% of which are singletons, and under 6.5% rests with the top ten. The sample was peripheral blood mononuclear cells (PBMCs), taken before the second cycle of nivolumab. The origin of the receptors is a human donor with classical Hodgkin lymphoma. CDR3s include the opening cysteine and the closing phenylalanine or tryptophan. Fields, in order: D gene, J gene, CDR3 length, V gene, clone size, CDR3 DNA, CDR3 protein. The D gene is left open where the match is weak. Part of the rows lack a size; the others show once, few, many or a class for expanded clones.

D: NA; J: TRBJ1-5; length: 15; V: TRBV5-5; size: NA; DNA: TGTGCCAGCAGCCCCACCCCAATCAGCAATCAGCCCCAGCATTTT; CDR3: CASSPTPISNQPQHF
D: NA; J: TRBJ1-1; length: 12; V: TRBV29-1; size: NA; DNA: TGCAGCGTTGCCCAGGCGAACACTGAAGCTTTCTTT; CDR3: CSVAQANTEAFF
D: TRBD1; J: TRBJ2-5; length: 15; V: TRBV7-6; size: NA; DNA: TGTGCCAGCAGCTTAGCCAGGGGGCGCGGGGAGACCCAGTACTTC; CDR3: CASSLARGRGETQYF
D: NA; J: TRBJ2-1; length: 13; V: TRBV7-9; size: NA; DNA: TGTGCCAGCAGCGTGGCGTCCGTTGGTGAGCAGTTCTTC; CDR3: CASSVASVGEQFF
D: NA; J: TRBJ2-5; length: 14; V: TRBV7-7; size: NA; DNA: TGTGCCAGCAGCCATCCGGGACGCCAAGAGACCCAGTACTTC; CDR3: CASSHPGRQETQYF
D: NA; J: TRBJ2-2; length: 18; V: TRBV10-3; size: NA; DNA: TGTGCCTCCGGATCCGGTAGCGCCGACGGGATCGGTACCGGGGAGCTGTTTTTT; CDR3: CASGSGSADGIGTGELFF
D: NA; J: TRBJ2-7; length: 13; V: TRBV5-1; size: NA; DNA: TGCGCCAGCAGCCTCATGGGGTCCTACGAGCAGTACTTC; CDR3: CASSLMGSYEQYF
D: NA; J: TRBJ2-1; length: 14; V: TRBV5-5; size: NA; DNA: TGTGCCAGCAGCTTGGTTTTAGGCGGAGGAACGCAGTTCTTC; CDR3: CASSLVLGGGTQFF
D: NA; J: TRBJ2-3; length: 13; V: TRBV7-9; size: NA; DNA: TGTGCCAGCAGCTTAGCGGGAGCAGATACGCAGTATTTT; CDR3: CASSLAGADTQYF
D: NA; J: TRBJ2-2; length: 16; V: TRBV5-1; size: NA; DNA: TGCGCCAGCTCGCAGACAGGTACCTCGAGCACCGGGGAGCTGTTTTTT; CDR3: CASSQTGTSSTGELFF
D: NA; J: TRBJ1-1; length: 13; V: TRBV6-6; size: NA; DNA: TGTGCCAGCAGCCCTGACGGGAACACTGAAGCTTTCTTT; CDR3: CASSPDGNTEAFF
D: NA; J: TRBJ2-7; length: 18; V: TRBV2; size: once; DNA: TGTGCCAGCAGTGATGCCGGGGTCCTTAACCCGAGCTCCTACGAGCAGTACTTC; CDR3: CASSDAGVLNPSSYEQYF
D: NA; J: TRBJ2-1; length: 13; V: TRBV29-1; size: NA; DNA: TGCAGCGTGGGCCATTGGACCTACAATGAGCAGTTCTTC; CDR3: CSVGHWTYNEQFF
D: NA; J: TRBJ1-2; length: 13; V: TRBV18; size: once; DNA: TGTGCCAGCTCACCGGACAGTTTCTATGGCTACACCTTC; CDR3: CASSPDSFYGYTF
D: TRBD1; J: TRBJ1-5; length: 14; V: TRBV5-1; size: NA; DNA: TGCGCCAGCAGCCGGACAGGGCGGGATCAGCCCCAGCATTTT; CDR3: CASSRTGRDQPQHF
D: NA; J: TRBJ2-7; length: 12; V: TRBV25-1; size: NA; DNA: TGTGCCAGCAGTGAATCTACCTACGAGCAGTACTTC; CDR3: CASSESTYEQYF
D: NA; J: TRBJ1-2; length: 12; V: TRBV5-1; size: NA; DNA: TGCGCCAGCAGCTTGGAAGGGAGTGGCTACACCTTC; CDR3: CASSLEGSGYTF
D: TRBD1; J: TRBJ2-7; length: 14; V: TRBV19; size: NA; DNA: TGTGCCAGTAGTTCCGGGACAGGGTTCTACGAGCAGTACTTC; CDR3: CASSSGTGFYEQYF
D: NA; J: TRBJ1-2; length: 14; V: TRBV11-1; size: NA; DNA: TGTGCCAGCAGCTTAGGACAGTCTAACTATGGCTACACCTTC; CDR3: CASSLGQSNYGYTF
D: NA; J: TRBJ1-1; length: 16; V: TRBV28; size: NA; DNA: TGTGCCAGCAAGTCTCCAGCGACTACCTTGAACACTGAAGCTTTCTTT; CDR3: CASKSPATTLNTEAFF
D: TRBD1; J: TRBJ1-4; length: 17; V: TRBV5-1; size: NA; DNA: TGCGCCAGCACCCCCGCAGGGGGCTTGGGTACTAATGAAAAACTGTTTTTT; CDR3: CASTPAGGLGTNEKLFF
D: NA; J: TRBJ2-3; length: 15; V: TRBV5-1; size: NA; DNA: TGCGCCAGCAGCGGAACAGGGTCCTCCGGGGATACGCAGTATTTT; CDR3: CASSGTGSSGDTQYF
D: NA; J: TRBJ1-4; length: 16; V: TRBV9; size: NA; DNA: TGTGCCAGCAGCGTAGCATTGGGCGGGGCTAATGAAAAACTGTTTTTT; CDR3: CASSVALGGANEKLFF
D: NA; J: TRBJ2-1; length: 16; V: TRBV15; size: once; DNA: TGTGCCACCAGCTACAGCGTTGGGAGCTCCTACAATGAGCAGTTCTTC; CDR3: CATSYSVGSSYNEQFF
D: TRBD1; J: TRBJ1-1; length: 11; V: TRBV5-1; size: NA; DNA: TGCGCCAGCAGCTTGGGACAGGGGGCTTTCTTT; CDR3: CASSLGQGAFF
D: NA; J: TRBJ2-7; length: 12; V: TRBV7-9; size: NA; DNA: TGTGCCAGCAGCTTAGCGGAGCAACGAAAGTACTTC; CDR3: CASSLAEQRKYF
D: NA; J: TRBJ2-2; length: 13; V: TRBV10-2; size: NA; DNA: TGCGCCAGCACGGTAGTGAACACCGGGGAGCTGTTTTTT; CDR3: CASTVVNTGELFF
D: NA; J: TRBJ1-1; length: 16; V: TRBV5-1; size: NA; DNA: TGCGCCAGCAGCTTGGGGGTTTTGCGGGTGAACACTGAAGCTTTCTTT; CDR3: CASSLGVLRVNTEAFF
D: NA; J: TRBJ1-2; length: 13; V: TRBV5-1; size: NA; DNA: TGCGCCAGCAGCTTGGGGGGCTCAGGTGGCTACACCTTC; CDR3: CASSLGGSGGYTF
D: NA; J: TRBJ1-4; length: 14; V: TRBV2; size: NA; DNA: TGTGCCAGCAGTGTAGGGGCCCTTAGGGAAAAACTGTTTTTT; CDR3: CASSVGALREKLFF
D: TRBD1; J: TRBJ2-7; length: 14; V: TRBV5-1; size: once; DNA: TGCGCCAGCAGCTTGGGACAGGGGGCGTACGAGCAGTACTTC; CDR3: CASSLGQGAYEQYF
D: NA; J: TRBJ2-7; length: 13; V: TRBV6-5; size: NA; DNA: TGTGCCAGCAGAGTTGGAGGGGAGGACGAGCAGTACTTC; CDR3: CASRVGGEDEQYF
D: NA; J: TRBJ1-2; length: 13; V: TRBV7-9; size: few; DNA: TGTGCCAGCAGCTTAGCAGGGGGGCGTGGCAGCACCTTC; CDR3: CASSLAGGRGSTF
D: NA; J: TRBJ1-2; length: 13; V: TRBV6-6; size: NA; DNA: TGTGCCAGCAGTTACGGGGGTTTTGACGGCTACACCTTC; CDR3: CASSYGGFDGYTF
D: NA; J: TRBJ1-1; length: 12; V: TRBV5-1; size: once; DNA: TGCGCCAGCGGAGACGGGAACACTGAAGCTTTCTTT; CDR3: CASGDGNTEAFF
D: NA; J: TRBJ2-1; length: 15; V: TRBV5-1; size: NA; DNA: TGCGCCAGCAGCTTGGCGGGCGCGTCCTACAATGAGCAGTTCTTC; CDR3: CASSLAGASYNEQFF
D: NA; J: TRBJ2-1; length: 19; V: TRBV5-8; size: NA; DNA: TGTGCCAGCAGCTTCGGTTTGTCGTTTGTACCCCGGGTACACAATGAGCAGTTCTTC; CDR3: CASSFGLSFVPRVHNEQFF
D: TRBD2; J: TRBJ2-3; length: 15; V: TRBV6-5; size: NA; DNA: TGTGCCAGCAATCGGGGGGGTGTTCGTTCAGATACGCAGTATTTT; CDR3: CASNRGGVRSDTQYF
D: NA; J: TRBJ2-2; length: 15; V: TRBV5-1; size: NA; DNA: TGCGCCAGCAGCTTGGCCGCAGGATACACCGGGGAGCTGTTTTTT; CDR3: CASSLAAGYTGELFF
D: TRBD2; J: TRBJ2-1; length: 15; V: TRBV5-1; size: NA; DNA: TGCGCCAGCAGCTCCGGGACTAGCGGTTACAATGAGCAGTTCTTC; CDR3: CASSSGTSGYNEQFF
D: TRBD2; J: TRBJ2-1; length: 15; V: TRBV10-1; size: NA; DNA: TGCGCCAGCAGTACGGGACTAGCGGGCTTTGATGAGCAGTTCTTC; CDR3: CASSTGLAGFDEQFF
D: NA; J: TRBJ2-3; length: 13; V: TRBV5-1; size: NA; DNA: TGCGCCAGCAGCTTTCCTCCCACAGATACGCAGTATTTT; CDR3: CASSFPPTDTQYF
D: NA; J: TRBJ2-5; length: 14; V: TRBV5-1; size: NA; DNA: TGCGCCAGCAGCTTGGCCATGGGGGACGAGACCCAGTACTTC; CDR3: CASSLAMGDETQYF